This T cell receptor (beta chain) came from a study of siplizumab effects on memory and regulatory T cells. The ends lost 6 bases at V and 6 bases at J; junction bases unmatched: 14. The CDR3 sequence is 15 residues long. Germline V gives CDR1 SNHLY, CDR2 FYNNEI. Each sample had roughly 10^5 TCR templates assayed. Profiling relied on immunoSEQ multiplex PCR, and the TCRdb table lists in-frame clones only, not all of them. Of around 95,000 clones listed, approximately 92% were seen once; the top ten hold approximately 0.15%. On this clone itself: Its antigen remains unidentified.

Points from the study as a whole: Naive T cells seemed more diverse than memory cells; they also seemed major alloresponse contributors. Alloreactive clones mapping to unstimulated subsets formed only a minor fraction.

Sequenced material: CD4+ T cells sorted from blood. The sequence came from a human donor in good health. The V and J genes are TRBV2 and TRBJ2-7; 7 bases align to TRBD2. Here the CDR3 reads CASRAGGLLYGEQYF. CDR3 bases: TGTGCCAGCAGAGCCGGGGGACTATTATACGGCGAGCAGTACTTC.